This is a list of T cell receptor beta chains from one sample in a study of CD8 T cells in ankylosing spondylitis. TCRdb used MiXCR to reprocess the 5' RACE reads, holding one entry per CDR3 protein. The data contain roughly 450,000 distinct CDR3 sequences, roughly a quarter of them singletons. The sequenced sample was blood, either unsorted or a sorted T cell fraction (not recorded which). The receptors were gathered from a male donor with ankylosing spondylitis. CDR3s include the opening cysteine and the closing phenylalanine or tryptophan. The D gene is left open where the match is weak. Rows may omit the clone size; those that give it use once, few, many or a size class.

few	TRBV29-1	TRBD1	TRBJ2-3	CSDAQGATQYF	TGCAGCGACGCACAGGGGGCGACGCAGTATTTT
few	TRBV24-1	NA	TRBJ2-5	CATSDPEAAGETQYF	TGTGCCACCAGTGACCCGGAGGCCGCGGGCGAGACCCAGTACTTC
once	TRBV30	NA	TRBJ2-3	CAWRGGTSTDTQYF	TGTGCCTGGAGAGGAGGGACTAGCACAGATACGCAGTATTTT
few	TRBV24-1	TRBD1	TRBJ2-1	CATSDLRDREGRTYNEQFF	TGTGCCACCAGTGATCTCCGGGACAGGGAGGGTCGGACCTACAATGAGCAGTTCTTC
NA	TRBV19	TRBD2	TRBJ2-1	CASSVGLAGNNEQFF	TGTGCCAGTAGTGTCGGACTAGCGGGTAACAATGAGCAGTTCTTC
few	TRBV20-1	TRBD2	TRBJ2-1	CSITGTSYYNEQFF	TGCAGTATAACCGGGACTAGCTACTACAATGAGCAGTTCTTC
few	TRBV5-1	NA	TRBJ1-2	CASSPRAGKGYTF	TGCGCCAGCAGCCCCCGGGCAGGGAAAGGCTACACCTTC
NA	TRBV27	NA	TRBJ1-2	CASSPLGGAYGYTF	TGTGCCAGCAGCCCTTTAGGGGGAGCGTATGGCTACACCTTC
NA	TRBV12-3/TRBV12-4	TRBD1	TRBJ2-3	CVSLRDRGTDTQYF	TGTGTCTCACTCCGGGACAGAGGAACTGATACGCAGTATTTT
NA	TRBV10-3	TRBD2	TRBJ2-1	CAVGASGSNEQFF	TGTGCCGTGGGGGCTAGCGGGAGTAATGAGCAGTTCTTC
NA	TRBV3-1	NA	TRBJ2-5	CASSQDLAGRYQETQYF	TGTGCCAGCAGCCAAGATCTTGCTGGGCGTTATCAAGAGACCCAGTACTTC
NA	TRBV10-3	NA	TRBJ2-5	CATGQLEETQYF	TGTGCCACCGGACAGTTAGAAGAGACCCAGTACTTC
NA	TRBV7-6	NA	TRBJ2-1	CASIRGTASSYNEQFF	TGTGCCAGCATCCGCGGGACCGCCAGCTCCTACAATGAGCAGTTCTTC
few	TRBV7-9	NA	TRBJ2-7	CASSLQGLRSEQYF	TGTGCCAGCAGCTTACAGGGGCTACGATCCGAGCAGTACTTC
few	TRBV3-1	NA	TRBJ1-2	CASSQAGYGYTF	TGTGCCAGCAGCCAAGCAGGTTATGGCTACACCTTC
NA	TRBV6-6	NA	TRBJ2-3	CASTVGGGTQYF	TGTGCCAGCACCGTTGGCGGTGGCACGCAGTATTTT
NA	TRBV3-1	NA	TRBJ1-5	CASSPTGQAHQPQHF	TGTGCCAGCAGCCCGACGGGGCAGGCTCATCAGCCCCAGCATTTT
few	TRBV11-2	NA	TRBJ1-1	CASSSTGPANTEAFF	TGTGCCAGCAGCTCTACGGGACCGGCGAACACTGAAGCTTTCTTT
NA	TRBV15	TRBD2	TRBJ2-3	CATTPLAGVADTQYF	TGTGCCACCACGCCACTAGCGGGAGTCGCAGATACGCAGTATTTT
NA	TRBV27	TRBD2	TRBJ2-5	CASSLWREPPETQYF	TGTGCCAGCAGTTTATGGCGGGAGCCCCCAGAGACCCAGTACTTC
few	TRBV4-2	TRBD2	TRBJ2-1	CASSRSGEQFF	TGTGCCAGCAGCCGTAGCGGGGAGCAGTTCTTC
few	TRBV12-3/TRBV12-4	TRBD1	TRBJ2-3	CASTRTGPDTQYF	TGTGCCAGCACCCGGACAGGGCCAGATACGCAGTATTTT
NA	TRBV11-2	TRBD1	TRBJ2-3	CASTLDRVGDTQYF	TGTGCCAGCACCTTGGACAGGGTCGGTGATACGCAGTATTTT
few	TRBV7-8	TRBD2	TRBJ2-1	CASSRRTSAYNEQFF	TGTGCCAGCAGCCGACGGACTAGCGCGTACAATGAGCAGTTCTTC
NA	TRBV27	TRBD1	TRBJ2-5	CASSYRQGITQETQYF	TGTGCCAGCAGTTATAGACAGGGGATAACCCAAGAGACCCAGTACTTC
few	TRBV18	NA	TRBJ2-3	CASSPSLIGSSDTQYF	TGTGCCAGCTCACCAAGTCTAATCGGGAGCTCAGATACGCAGTATTTT
few	TRBV19	TRBD1	TRBJ2-3	CATKPRDRVTDTQYF	TGTGCCACAAAACCCCGGGACAGGGTTACAGATACGCAGTATTTT